This TCR beta chain emerged from a study of molecular identifiers for immune sequencing clone quantification. Per the germline V gene, CDR1 is SEHNR and CDR2 is FQNEAQ (reference sequence). Trimming removed 4 bases from V and 0 bases from J, with 12 bases in between. The CDR3 extends over 15 amino acids. MiXCR, applied by TCRdb to the PCR reads, yields one record per CDR3 protein. The table lists approximately 680,000 distinct CDR3 sequences, 25% of them singletons. This chain joins TRBV7-9 and TRBJ1-1, with no clear D. This TCR came from a human donor in good health. Some libraries in this study had Jurkat cell RNA spiked in. The sample taken for sequencing was naive CD8+ T cells from blood, with Jurkat cell RNA spiked in. As for subset: FACS-sorted CD8+CD4-CCR7+CD45RA+ naive T cells. The CDR3 region is CASSWFADMNTEAFF. The CDR3 DNA is TGTGCCAGCAGCTGGTTCGCGGATATGAACACTGAAGCTTTCTTT.